This entry describes one T cell receptor (beta chain). Its matching antigen is unknown. CDR1 SEHNR and CDR2 FQNEAQ come from the germline V gene (reference sequence). With V trimmed by 1 base and J by 1 base, 4 bases remained unmatched. The CDR3 spans 16 residues. Separate from the roughly 670-subject first cohort, the 120-subject validation cohort was the one that the donors belonged to. TCRdb keeps only in-frame clones here, not all; method: immunoSEQ multiplex PCR. The repertoire includes around 120,000 clones, 70% to 90% of them detected once, and less than 2% sits in the top ten. This sample is drawn from a study of cytomegalovirus exposure and HLA in healthy donors. Overall study results and limits: A subsequent analysis found that TCR clusters from the first cohort also tended to co-occur in the approximately 130 validation repertoires, with around 94% of cluster scores above 0. Some 150 TCR beta chains were listed as cytomegalovirus-associated.

The V call is TRBV7-9, the J call TRBJ2-1; 7 bases are a match to TRBD2. This clonotype was obtained from a woman aged 18-29 years in good health and CMV-seronegative. Source material: PBMCs. CDR3 region: CASSLVRGVSYNEQFF. The DNA of the CDR3 is TGTGCCAGCAGCTTAGTACGGGGGGTTTCCTACAATGAGCAGTTCTTC.